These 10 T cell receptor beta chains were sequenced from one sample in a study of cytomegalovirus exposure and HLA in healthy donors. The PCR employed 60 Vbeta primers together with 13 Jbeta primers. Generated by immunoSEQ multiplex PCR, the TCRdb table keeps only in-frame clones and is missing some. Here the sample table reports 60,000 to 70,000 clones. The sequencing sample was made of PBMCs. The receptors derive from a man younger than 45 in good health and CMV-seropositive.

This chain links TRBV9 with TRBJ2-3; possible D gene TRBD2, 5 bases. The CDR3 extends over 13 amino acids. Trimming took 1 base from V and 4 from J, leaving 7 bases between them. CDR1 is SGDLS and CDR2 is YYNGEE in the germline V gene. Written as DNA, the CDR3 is TGTGCCAGCAGCGTAAACGGGGCAGATACGCAGTATTTT. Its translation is CASSVNGADTQYF.

This chain's CDR3 is CASSLGGDYEQYF. For the CDR3, the DNA is TGCGCCAGCAGCTTGGGGGGCGACTACGAGCAGTACTTC. V and J are TRBV5-1 and TRBJ2-7; possible D gene TRBD1, 5 bases. V was cut by 0 bases and J by 3 bases, with 7 bases left in between. This CDR3 region has 13 residues. Germline V gene data show CDR1 as SGHRS and CDR2 as YFSETQ.

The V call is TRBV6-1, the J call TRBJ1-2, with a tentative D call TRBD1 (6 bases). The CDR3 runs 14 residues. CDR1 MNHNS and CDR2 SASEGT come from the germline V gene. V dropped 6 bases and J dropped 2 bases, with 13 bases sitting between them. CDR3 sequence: CASRGHRPNYGYTF. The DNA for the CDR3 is TGTGCCAGCAGGGGACACCGCCCCAACTATGGCTACACCTTC.

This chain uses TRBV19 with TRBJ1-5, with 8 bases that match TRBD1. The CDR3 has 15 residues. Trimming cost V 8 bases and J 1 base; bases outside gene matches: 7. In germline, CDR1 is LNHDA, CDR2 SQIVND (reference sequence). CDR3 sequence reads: CASGQTGASNQPQHF. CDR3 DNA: TGTGCCAGTGGTCAGACAGGGGCCAGCAATCAGCCCCAGCATTTT. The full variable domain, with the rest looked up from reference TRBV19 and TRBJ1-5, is DGGITQSPKYLFRKEGQNVTLSCEQNLNHDAMYWYRQDPGQGLRLIYYSQIVNDFQKGDIAEGYSVSREKKESFPLTVTSAQKNPTAFYLCASGQTGASNQPQHFGDGTRLSIL.

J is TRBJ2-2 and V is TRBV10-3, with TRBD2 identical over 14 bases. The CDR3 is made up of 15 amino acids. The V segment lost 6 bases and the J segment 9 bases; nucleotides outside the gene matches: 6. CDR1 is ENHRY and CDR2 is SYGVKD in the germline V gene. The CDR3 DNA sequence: TGTGCCATCAGGACAGGACTAGCGGGAGGCAGGGAGCTGTTTTTT. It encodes CAIRTGLAGGRELFF.

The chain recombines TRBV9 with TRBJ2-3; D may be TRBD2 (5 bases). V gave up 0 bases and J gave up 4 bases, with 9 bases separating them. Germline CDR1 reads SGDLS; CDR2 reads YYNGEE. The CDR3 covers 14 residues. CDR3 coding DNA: TGTGCCAGCAGCGTAGGACTAACCCCAGATACGCAGTATTTT. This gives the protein CASSVGLTPDTQYF. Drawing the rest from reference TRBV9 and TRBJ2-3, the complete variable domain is DSGVTQTPKHLITATGQRVTLRCSPRSGDLSVYWYQQSLDQGLQFLIQYYNGEERAKGNILERFSAQQFPDLHSELNLSSLELGDSALYFCASSVGLTPDTQYFGPGTRLTVL.

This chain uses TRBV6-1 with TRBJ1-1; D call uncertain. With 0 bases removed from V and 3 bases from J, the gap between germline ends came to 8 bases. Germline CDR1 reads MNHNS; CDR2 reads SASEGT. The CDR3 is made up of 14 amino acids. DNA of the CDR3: TGTGCCAGCAGTGAAGCTGAGGGTTACACTGAAGCTTTCTTT. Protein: CASSEAEGYTEAFF.

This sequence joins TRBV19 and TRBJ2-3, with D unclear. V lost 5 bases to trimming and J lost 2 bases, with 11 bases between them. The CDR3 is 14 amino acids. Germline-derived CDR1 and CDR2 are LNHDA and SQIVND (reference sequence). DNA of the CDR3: TGTGCCAGTAGTTGGCAGGTCGACACAGATACGCAGTATTTT. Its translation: CASSWQVDTDTQYF.

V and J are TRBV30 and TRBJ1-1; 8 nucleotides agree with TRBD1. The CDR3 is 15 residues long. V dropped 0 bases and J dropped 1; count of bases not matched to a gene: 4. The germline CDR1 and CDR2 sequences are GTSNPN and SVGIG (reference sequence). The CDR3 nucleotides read TGTGCCTGGAGTGTTGGCGACAGGGGGAACACTGAAGCTTTCTTT. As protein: CAWSVGDRGNTEAFF.

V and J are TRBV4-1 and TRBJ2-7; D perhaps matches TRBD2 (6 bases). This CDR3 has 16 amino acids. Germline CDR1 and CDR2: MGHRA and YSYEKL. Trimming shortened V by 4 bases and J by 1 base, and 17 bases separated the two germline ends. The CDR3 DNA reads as TGCGCCAGCAGCCCTGGGGACGGTGGGGGGTCCTACGAGCAGTACTTC. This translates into CASSPGDGGGSYEQYF.